These 7 T cell receptor beta chains share one sample of origin, sequenced in a study of blood T cell repertoires in COVID-19. Method: immunoSEQ multiplex PCR; TCRdb's copy keeps in-frame clones and lacks some. The table records about 83,000 clones, approximately 86% of them present only once. Sequencing used peripheral blood. The receptors shown here come from a woman between 45 and 60 years old with active or convalescent COVID-19.

The J gene is TRBJ1-6, the V gene TRBV2; the D gene is possibly TRBD1 (5 bases). CDR3 length: 16 residues. Germline V gene data show CDR1 as SNHLY and CDR2 as FYNNEI. Trimming pared 4 bases from V and 3 bases from J, leaving 13 bases between. CDR3 amino acids: CASSGQLTVYNSPLHF. The DNA for the CDR3 is TGTGCCAGCAGTGGACAGTTGACTGTCTATAATTCACCCCTCCACTTT.

The rearrangement links TRBV30 to TRBJ1-2; D is unclear. Germline V gene lookup returns CDR1 GTSNPN and CDR2 SVGIG (reference sequence). The CDR3 is 13 residues long. V lost 1 base and J 1 base, leaving 7 bases between the germline ends. The CDR3 nucleotides read TGTGCCTGGAGTGGACATAATAACTATGGCTACACCTTC. Its protein product is CAWSGHNNYGYTF.

The chain combines TRBV7-9 with TRBJ2-1, with TRBD2 matching 8 bases. Germline V gene sequence: CDR1 SEHNR, CDR2 FQNEAQ (reference sequence). Trimming took 1 base from V and 7 from J; bases not matched to a gene: 6. The CDR3 has 15 residues. This CDR3 is CASSLVAGGLNEQFF. The CDR3 nucleotides are TGTGCCAGCAGCTTAGTGGCGGGGGGTTTGAATGAGCAGTTCTTC.

V is TRBV19 and J is TRBJ1-5; D may be TRBD1 (6 bases). The CDR3 is 18 amino acids. Germline loops: CDR1 LNHDA, CDR2 SQIVND (reference sequence). V lost 2 bases to trimming and J lost 6 bases, with 23 bases between them. In nucleotides, the CDR3 is TGTGCCAGTAGTATAAGAGTTAATACAGGGAGTAAGGTTCAGCCCCAGCATTTT. It encodes CASSIRVNTGSKVQPQHF.

A few counts support this clone. The chain has TRBV6-1 and TRBJ2-1; 8 bases map to TRBD2. Germline lookup yields CDR1 MNHNS and CDR2 SASEGT. J lost 5 bases, V lost 0 bases, and 9 bases had no gene match. CDR3 length: 17 amino acids. For the CDR3, the DNA is TGTGCCAGCAGTGAAGCGCTTCGTCAAGCGGGAGACAATGAGCAGTTCTTC. This encodes CASSEALRQAGDNEQFF.

This clone was counted a few times. The chain recombines TRBV28 with TRBJ2-5; tentative D call: TRBD1 (6 bases). V was clipped by 4 bases and J by 1 base, with 10 bases between them. The CDR3 is made up of 14 amino acids. Germline V gene sequence: CDR1 MDHEN, CDR2 SYDVKM. CDR3 sequence (DNA): TGTGCCAGCAGTTCATTGACAGGCCAAGAGACCCAGTACTTC. It specifies CASSSLTGQETQYF.

This clone has only one observation. V and J are TRBV28 and TRBJ1-3; D is possibly TRBD1 (6 bases). The germline CDR1 and CDR2 sequences are MDHEN and SYDVKM. The V and J ends lost 5 bases and 2 bases respectively, with 10 bases between them. CDR3 length: 14 amino acids. In DNA, the CDR3 is TGTGCCAGCAGTCCACAGGGAACTGGAAACACCATATATTTT. This gives the protein CASSPQGTGNTIYF.